Following are 15 T cell receptor beta chains from one sample sequenced in a study of cytomegalovirus exposure and HLA in healthy donors. Primers included in the PCR were 60 Vbeta and 13 Jbeta primers. Repertoires were generated with immunoSEQ multiplex PCR, while TCRdb's copy carries only in-frame clones and drops some. The sample shows some 140,000 clones, over 75% of them seen only once. The sample consisted of PBMCs. The origin of the receptors is a woman in her forties in good health and CMV-seropositive.

The chain is built from TRBV7-9 and TRBJ1-2; weak D call: TRBD1 (6 bases). The V end lost 5 bases, the J end lost 1 base, and 11 bases lay between the germline ends. The germline V gene encodes CDR1 SEHNR and CDR2 FQNEAQ (reference sequence). The length of the CDR3 is 14 residues. CDR3 in amino acids: CASSPRQDNYGYTF. The CDR3 DNA follows: TGTGCCAGCAGCCCAAGACAGGATAACTATGGCTACACCTTC.

In DNA, the CDR3 is TGTGCCAGCAGTTCACGACTGACAGGGGACCCACCTGAAGCTTTCTTT. This translates into CASSSRLTGDPPEAFF. This chain uses TRBV6-5 with TRBJ1-1; 8 bases fit TRBD1. This CDR3 is built from 16 residues. Germline lookup yields CDR1 MNHEY and CDR2 SVGAGI. Trimming removed 4 bases from V and 6 bases from J; junction bases left unmatched: 13.

In this sample, this clone turned up once. This chain links TRBV5-1 with TRBJ2-1, with 12 bases that match TRBD2. Looked up from germline, CDR1 is SGHRS and CDR2 is YFSETQ. CDR3 size: 15 residues. Germline trimming cut 4 bases from V and 5 bases from J; bases unmatched to any gene: 4. The CDR3 sequence: CASSLLAGGHNEQFF. The DNA for the CDR3 is TGCGCCAGCAGCCTCCTAGCGGGAGGGCACAATGAGCAGTTCTTC.

The chain combines TRBV5-4 with TRBJ2-2, with no clear D. CDR1 and CDR2 (germline): SGHNT, YYREEE (reference sequence). V was cut by 4 bases and J by 5 bases, with 12 bases left in between. The CDR3 length is 14 residues. The CDR3 DNA reads as TGTGCCAGCAGCCCTCAGCGTAGTACCGGGGAGCTGTTTTTT. Amino acids: CASSPQRSTGELFF.

The chain is built from TRBV5-1 and TRBJ2-5, with D possibly matching TRBD2 (6 bases). Between the trimmed V and J ends, which lost 4 bases and 7 bases, there was a span of 17 bases. This CDR3 spans 14 amino acids. In germline, CDR1 is SGHRS, CDR2 YFSETQ. CDR3 DNA sequence: TGCGCCAGCAGCCCGACTGGGATGGGGGGGACCCAGTACTTC. Its protein product is CASSPTGMGGTQYF.

This clone occurred once. The rearrangement links TRBV6-1 to TRBJ2-3; 10 bases are shared with TRBD2. J gave up 2 bases and V 1 base, and 21 bases lay outside the gene matches. CDR1 and CDR2 from the germline V gene are MNHNS and SASEGT. The CDR3 is 22 amino acids. DNA for the CDR3: TGTGCCAGCAGTGAAGATGCTAGCGGGAGTTTCTCGGTAGGCGGTTCCACAGATACGCAGTATTTT. This sequence encodes CASSEDASGSFSVGGSTDTQYF.

The chain employs TRBV10-3 and TRBJ2-7; TRBD1 matches at 8 bases. Germline assignment: CDR1 ENHRY and CDR2 SYGVKD. The CDR3 extends over 15 amino acids. V was clipped by 6 bases and J by 3 bases; unmatched bases: 10. CDR3 sequence: CAISFTGGGNYEQYF. CDR3 coding DNA: TGTGCCATCAGCTTTACAGGGGGTGGTAACTACGAGCAGTACTTC.

This clone was recorded only once. The chain has TRBV11-2 and TRBJ1-1; tentatively, D is TRBD1 (5 bases). Trimming removed 6 bases at V and 8 bases at J, with 16 bases between. The CDR3 loop spans 13 amino acids. Germline CDR1 reads SGHAT; CDR2 reads FQNNGV. CDR3 coding DNA: TGTGCCAGCAGTGGAACGATGGGGGGAGAAGCTTTCTTT. Protein: CASSGTMGGEAFF.

V usage is TRBV5-5 and J usage is TRBJ2-2, with 12 bases aligning to TRBD2. CDR1 SGHKS and CDR2 YYEKEE come from the germline V gene (reference sequence). Unmatched junction bases numbered 5, after V lost 7 bases and J lost 4 bases. The CDR3 is 15 residues long. CDR3 DNA: TGTGCCAGCGGAAGACTAGCGGGGGTCACCGGGGAGCTGTTTTTT. Amino acids: CASGRLAGVTGELFF.

A few counts support this clone. The CDR3 bases are TGTGCCAGCAGCAGGGGTTCGAACACTGAAGCTTTCTTT. It specifies CASSRGSNTEAFF. J is TRBJ1-1 and V is TRBV25-1; D is possibly TRBD1 (6 bases). Trimming stripped 6 bases from V and 1 base from J, with 9 bases between. Germline lookup yields CDR1 MGHDK and CDR2 SYGVNS. The CDR3 length is 13 residues. The variable domain in full, completed from reference TRBV25-1 and TRBJ1-1, reads EADIYQTPRYLVIGTGKKITLECSQTMGHDKMYWYQQDPGMELHLIHYSYGVNSTEKGDLSSESTVSRIRTEHFPLTLESARPSHTSQYLCASSRGSNTEAFFGQGTRLTVV.

V gene TRBV19 combines with J gene TRBJ2-2; 7 nucleotides match TRBD2. In germline, CDR1 is LNHDA, CDR2 SQIVND (reference sequence). V lost 1 base and J lost 0; bases outside the gene matches: 5. There are 17 residues in the CDR3. CDR3 nucleotides: TGTGCCAGTAGTATAGGGGGAGCGGGATCGAACACCGGGGAGCTGTTTTTT. Translation: CASSIGGAGSNTGELFF.

CDR3 nucleotide sequence: TGTGCCAGCAGCTTTGGACTCGCCGAGCAGTACTTC. Its protein product is CASSFGLAEQYF. The genes are TRBV7-9 and TRBJ2-7; tentatively, D is TRBD2 (5 bases). V lost 3 bases and J lost 6, with 9 bases in between. The CDR3 runs 12 residues. The V gene's germline CDR1 is SEHNR and CDR2 FQNEAQ (reference sequence).

The chain links TRBV11-2 to TRBJ1-1; possibly TRBD1 for D (5 bases). Between the trimmed V and J ends, which lost 2 bases and 5 bases, there was a span of 15 bases. Germline CDR1 and CDR2: SGHAT and FQNNGV. The CDR3 runs 15 residues. The CDR3 spells CASSLPGGVGTEAFF. CDR3 nucleotide sequence: TGTGCCAGCAGCTTACCGGGGGGAGTTGGAACTGAAGCTTTCTTT.

CDR3 in amino acids: CATSRVAGVTGNTIYF. Written as DNA, the CDR3 is TGTGCCACCAGCAGAGTTGCAGGGGTGACTGGAAACACCATATATTTT. This rearrangement joins TRBV15 to TRBJ1-3, with D possibly matching TRBD1 (6 bases). Germline values: CDR1 LNHNV, CDR2 YYDKDF (reference sequence). V was shortened by 1 base and J by 2 bases, with 12 bases between the two germline ends. CDR3 length: 16 amino acids. The whole variable domain, remainder taken from reference TRBV15 and TRBJ1-3, is DAMVIQNPRYQVTQFGKPVTLSCSQTLNHNVMYWYQQKSSQAPKLLFHYYDKDFNNEADTPDNFQSRRPNTSFCFLDIRSPGLGDTAMYLCATSRVAGVTGNTIYFGEGSWLTVV.

The CDR3 bases are TGTGCCATCAGAGATAACAGGGATGGAGCGGAAAAACTGTTTTTT. Encoded protein: CAIRDNRDGAEKLFF. The V and J genes are TRBV10-3 and TRBJ1-4; D may be TRBD1 (6 bases). CDR3 length: 15 residues. Germline V CDR1 and CDR2: ENHRY, SYGVKD. Trimming stripped 6 bases from V and 8 bases from J, with 19 bases between.